This paragraph reports one T cell receptor (beta chain). These data originate in a study of CD8 T cells in Susac syndrome. CDR1 and CDR2 (germline): MDHEN, SYDVKM. The CDR3 is 15 amino acids. Trimming shortened V by 5 bases and J by 6 bases, and 20 bases separated the two germline ends. RNA, at about 0.5 to 1 ug, was reverse transcribed with random hexamers. Amplification of TCR beta CDR3 used immunoSEQ multiplex PCR across 54 Vbeta and 13 Jbeta. One entry per CDR3 protein, called by TCRdb with MiXCR from the immunoSEQ multiplex PCR reads. The sample carries fewer than 200,000 distinct CDR3 sequences, 90% to 95% recorded once. TCR beta from blood CD8+ and CD4+ T cells was sequenced. Relapsing-remitting disease, either stable or active, was present in the treatment-naive patients who were the multiple sclerosis controls. CD8+ and CD4+ T cells were negatively isolated; TEMRA cells were FACS-enriched.

The chain combines TRBV28 with TRBJ2-7; D perhaps matches TRBD2 (5 bases). This clonotype was sampled from a human donor with multiple sclerosis. Sequencing used CD8+ T cells from PBMCs. CDR3 DNA sequence: TGTGCCAGCAGTCGCGGCACTCCACCGAGGGCCGAGCAGTACTTC. Translated: CASSRGTPPRAEQYF.